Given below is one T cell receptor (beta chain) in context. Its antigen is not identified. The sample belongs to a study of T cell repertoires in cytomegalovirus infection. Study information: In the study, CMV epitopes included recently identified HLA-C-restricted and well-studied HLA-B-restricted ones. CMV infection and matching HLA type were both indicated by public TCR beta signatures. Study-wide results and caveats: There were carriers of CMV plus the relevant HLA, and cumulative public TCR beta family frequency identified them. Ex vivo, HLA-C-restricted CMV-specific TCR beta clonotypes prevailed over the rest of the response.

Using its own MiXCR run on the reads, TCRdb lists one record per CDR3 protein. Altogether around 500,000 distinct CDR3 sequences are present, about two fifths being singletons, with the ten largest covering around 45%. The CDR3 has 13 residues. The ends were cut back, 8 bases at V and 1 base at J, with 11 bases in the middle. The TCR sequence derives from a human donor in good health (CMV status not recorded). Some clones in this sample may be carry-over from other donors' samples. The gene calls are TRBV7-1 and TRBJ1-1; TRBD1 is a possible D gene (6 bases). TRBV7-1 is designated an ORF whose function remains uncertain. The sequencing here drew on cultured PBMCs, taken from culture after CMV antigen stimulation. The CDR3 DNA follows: TGTGCCAGCGATAGAGGGGGGAACACTGAAGCTTTCTTT. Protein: CASDRGGNTEAFF.